These 5 T cell receptor beta chains were all obtained from the same sample, sequenced in a study of cytomegalovirus exposure and HLA in healthy donors (dated by TCRdb to about 2017). Preparation of the library involved the immunoSEQ multiplex PCR assay. For the multiplex PCR, a mixture combining 60 forward primers for TCR Vbeta segments and 13 reverse primers for TCR Jbeta segments was used. The clones in this table, taken by TCRdb from immuneACCESS, are in-frame only. Not every clone is retained; where verified, under half of the shortfall comes from an unresolved V gene, and the cause of the rest is unknown. Here the sample has approximately 140,000 clones; 82% occur a single time. Approximately 2.4% of the sample is taken by the ten largest. Specimen: PBMCs. Every receptor here comes from a male donor in good health and CMV-seronegative.

CDR3 sequence (DNA): TGTGCCAGCAGTGATAGTTGGGGGGAGTCCCCCTACGAGCAGTACTTC. It is translated as CASSDSWGESPYEQYF. The gene calls are TRBV2 and TRBJ2-7, with D possibly TRBD2 on 6 matching bases. Deletions cut 3 bases from V and 2 bases from J, with 17 bases between. The CDR3 has 16 residues. Germline assignment: CDR1 SNHLY and CDR2 FYNNEI.

V is TRBV30 and J is TRBJ2-3, with 8 bases aligning to TRBD2. The germline V gene has CDR1 GTSNPN and CDR2 SVGIG (reference sequence). V trimming: 2 bases; J trimming: 0 bases; junction bases outside the gene matches: 1. CDR3 length: 14 amino acids. CDR3 in amino acids: CAWSRTSSTDTQYF. In DNA, the CDR3 is TGTGCCTGGAGTCGGACTAGCAGCACAGATACGCAGTATTTT.

V gene TRBV14 combines with J gene TRBJ1-2; the match to TRBD1 covers 7 bases. CDR3 size: 18 residues. Germline V gene data show CDR1 as SGHDN and CDR2 as FVKESK. Losses at the gene ends were 0 bases for V and 0 bases for J; bases not matched to a gene: 10. The DNA of the CDR3 is TGTGCCAGCAGCCAAGACTACACAGGGGACAGAGCTAACTATGGCTACACCTTC. This gives the protein CASSQDYTGDRANYGYTF.

The chain combines TRBV29-1 with TRBJ2-2; D call uncertain. Germline CDR1 and CDR2: SQVTM and ANQGSEA. The germline V and J ends were trimmed by 7 bases and 3 bases, with 6 bases remaining between them. CDR3 size: 11 residues. The CDR3 loop is CSARDTGELFF. The DNA of the CDR3 is TGCAGCGCAAGAGACACCGGGGAGCTGTTTTTT.

The chain carries TRBV6-5 and TRBJ1-2, with D perhaps TRBD1 (5 bases). The CDR3 sequence is 14 residues long. CDR1 and CDR2 (germline): MNHEY, SVGAGI. Trimming pared 7 bases from V and 0 bases from J, leaving 12 bases between. The CDR3 region has the DNA TGTGCCAGCAAGCGGGACGCAACTAACTATGGCTACACCTTC. Amino acid sequence: CASKRDATNYGYTF.